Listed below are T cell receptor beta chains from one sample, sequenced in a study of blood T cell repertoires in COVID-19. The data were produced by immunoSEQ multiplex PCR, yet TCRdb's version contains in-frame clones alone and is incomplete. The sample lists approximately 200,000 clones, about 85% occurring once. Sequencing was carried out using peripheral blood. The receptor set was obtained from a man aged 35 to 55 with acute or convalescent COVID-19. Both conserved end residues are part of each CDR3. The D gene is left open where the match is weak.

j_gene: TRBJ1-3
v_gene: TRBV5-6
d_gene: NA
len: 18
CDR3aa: CASSLSGGLAPSGNTIYF
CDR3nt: TGTGCCAGCAGCTTGAGCGGGGGTTTAGCCCCCTCTGGAAACACCATATATTTT

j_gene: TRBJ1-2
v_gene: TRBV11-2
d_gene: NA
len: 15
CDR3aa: CASSPSTGTNYGYTF
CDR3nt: TGTGCCAGCAGCCCCTCTACAGGGACCAACTATGGCTACACCTTC

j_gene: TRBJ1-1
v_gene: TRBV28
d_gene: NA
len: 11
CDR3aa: CASSHSRGAFF
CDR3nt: TGTGCCAGCAGCCACTCTCGAGGCGCTTTCTTT

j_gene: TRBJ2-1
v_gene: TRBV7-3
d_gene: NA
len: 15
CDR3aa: CASSSPTGGGDEQFF
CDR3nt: TGTGCCAGCAGCTCCCCGACGGGCGGAGGGGATGAGCAGTTCTTC

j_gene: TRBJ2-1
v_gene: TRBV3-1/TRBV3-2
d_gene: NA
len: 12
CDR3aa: CASSQYYNEQFF
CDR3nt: TGTGCCAGCAGCCAATATTACAATGAGCAGTTCTTC

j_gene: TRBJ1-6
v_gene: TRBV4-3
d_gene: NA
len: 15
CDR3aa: CASSQVGRDNSPLHF
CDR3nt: TGCGCCAGCAGCCAAGTGGGGCGAGATAATTCACCCCTCCACTTT

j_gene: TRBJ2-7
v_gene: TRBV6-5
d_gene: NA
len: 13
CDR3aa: CASSYSRLYEQYF
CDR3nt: TGTGCCAGCAGTTACTCGCGACTTTACGAGCAGTACTTC

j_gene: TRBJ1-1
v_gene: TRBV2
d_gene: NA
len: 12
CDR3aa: CASNTGYTEAFF
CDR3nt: TGTGCCAGCAATACAGGGTACACTGAAGCTTTCTTT

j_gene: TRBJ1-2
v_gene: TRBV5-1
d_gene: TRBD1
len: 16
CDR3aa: CASSLEAGQAINGYTF
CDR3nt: TGCGCCAGCAGCTTGGAGGCGGGACAGGCGATAAATGGCTACACCTTC

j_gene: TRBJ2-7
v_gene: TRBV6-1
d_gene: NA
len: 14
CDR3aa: CASSEQPGFYEQYF
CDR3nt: TGTGCCAGCAGTGAACAGCCAGGATTCTACGAGCAGTACTTC

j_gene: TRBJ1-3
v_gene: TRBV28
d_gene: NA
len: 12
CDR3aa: CASGRAGNTIYF
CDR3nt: TGTGCCAGTGGCAGGGCTGGAAACACCATATATTTT

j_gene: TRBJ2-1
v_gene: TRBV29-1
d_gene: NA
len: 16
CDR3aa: CSGNLGGAGKINEQFF
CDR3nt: TGCAGCGGCAACTTGGGGGGGGCAGGAAAGATAAATGAGCAGTTCTTC

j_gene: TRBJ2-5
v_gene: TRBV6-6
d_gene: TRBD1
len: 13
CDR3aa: CASINRGEETQYF
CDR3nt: TGTGCCAGCATTAACAGGGGGGAAGAGACCCAGTACTTC

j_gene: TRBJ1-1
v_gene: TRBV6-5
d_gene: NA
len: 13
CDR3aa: CASSQTGKNEAFF
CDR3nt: TGTGCCAGCAGTCAAACAGGGAAGAATGAAGCTTTCTTT

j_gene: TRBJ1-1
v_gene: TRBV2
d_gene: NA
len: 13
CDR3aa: CASSTEMNTEAFF
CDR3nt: TGTGCCAGCTCGACAGAGATGAACACTGAAGCTTTCTTT

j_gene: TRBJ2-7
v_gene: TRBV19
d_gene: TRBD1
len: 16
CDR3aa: CASSPGTGSMDHEQYF
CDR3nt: TGTGCCAGTAGCCCTGGGACAGGTAGCATGGACCACGAGCAGTACTTC

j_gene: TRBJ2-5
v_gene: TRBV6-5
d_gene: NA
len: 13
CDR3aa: CASSYPGGETQYF
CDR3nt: TGTGCCAGCAGTTACCCCGGGGGAGAGACCCAGTACTTC

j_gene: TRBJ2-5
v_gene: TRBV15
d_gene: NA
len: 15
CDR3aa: CATSRSREYQETQYF
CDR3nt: TGTGCCACCAGCAGAAGTCGGGAGTACCAAGAGACCCAGTACTTC

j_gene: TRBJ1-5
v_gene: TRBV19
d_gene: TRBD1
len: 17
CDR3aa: CASSIGRGTGGNQPQHF
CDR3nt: TGTGCCAGTAGTATAGGTCGGGGGACAGGGGGCAATCAGCCCCAGCATTTT

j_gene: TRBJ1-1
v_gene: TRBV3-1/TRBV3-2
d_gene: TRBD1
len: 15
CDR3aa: CASSYGQGGNTEAFF
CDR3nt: TGTGCCAGCAGCTACGGACAGGGTGGGAACACTGAAGCTTTCTTT

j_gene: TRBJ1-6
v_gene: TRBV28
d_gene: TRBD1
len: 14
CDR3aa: CASSNGQGNSPLHF
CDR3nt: TGTGCCAGCAGTAATGGACAGGGGAATTCACCCCTCCACTTT

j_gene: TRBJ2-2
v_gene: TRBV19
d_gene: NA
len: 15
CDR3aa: CASRGTVGNTGELFF
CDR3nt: TGTGCCAGTAGGGGGACTGTTGGGAACACCGGGGAGCTGTTTTTT

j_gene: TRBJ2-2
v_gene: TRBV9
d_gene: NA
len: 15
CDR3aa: CASSVDSSNTGELFF
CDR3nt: TGTGCCAGCAGCGTTGACTCCTCGAACACCGGGGAGCTGTTTTTT